The subject of this entry is one T cell receptor (beta chain). Its cognate antigen is unknown. This sample is drawn from a study of T cell responses to AZD1222 COVID-19 vaccine. Study-level information: Whether given at about 4 or about 12 weeks, second doses were pooled.

The study's findings and limits: Vaccine-associated CD4 TCRs spanned spike, dominant at 160-218 and 743-854. Mostly white British, mostly female donors; authors suggested clonal diversity may be underestimated.

Data came from immunoSEQ multiplex PCR; TCRdb stores just in-frame clones and leaves some out. The table shows 120,000 or so clones, with around 89% occurring only once. The V and J ends lost 7 bases and 8 bases respectively, with 18 bases between them. The CDR3 loop spans 15 amino acids. Germline lookup yields CDR1 MNHEY and CDR2 SMNVEV (reference sequence). The V and J genes are TRBV27 and TRBJ1-6, with a tentative D call TRBD1 (5 bases). Sequenced material: peripheral blood, taken on day 0 of AZD1222 vaccination. This TCR came from an adult in good health. DNA for the CDR3: TGTGCCAGCAACCTTCAGATGGGGCCCGATTCACCCCTCCACTTT. This codes for CASNLQMGPDSPLHF.